This T cell receptor beta chain came from a study of cytomegalovirus exposure and HLA in healthy donors. Measured with immunoSEQ multiplex PCR; TCRdb has only the in-frame clones, and not every one. The sample lists 95,000 to 120,000 clones; approximately 86% were seen once. The germline V gene encodes CDR1 MNHNY and CDR2 SVGAGI (reference sequence). The CDR3 covers 15 residues. Trimming pared 2 bases from V and 0 bases from J, leaving 10 bases between. The chain couples TRBV6-6 to TRBJ1-1; D unclear. What was sequenced was PBMCs. The clonotype comes from a woman under 30 in good health and CMV-seronegative. The CDR3 here is CASSYATKMNTEAFF. CDR3 DNA sequence: TGTGCCAGCAGTTACGCCACAAAGATGAACACTGAAGCTTTCTTT.